One sample yielded the 30 T cell receptor beta chains listed below, sequenced in a study of shared clonotypes between healthy human individuals. The assay was immunoSEQ multiplex PCR, and TCRdb's table has in-frame clones only and misses some. The sample holds more than 2,000,000 clones, around nine tenths seen once. Sequencing was carried out using naive CD4+ T cells sorted from blood. The subset here: CD45RA+ positively selected. These receptors all stem from a man aged 18 to 35 in good health.

The chain links TRBV18 to TRBJ2-3, with a tentative D call TRBD2 (6 bases). Germline values: CDR1 KGHSH, CDR2 LQKENI. Trimming shortened V by 6 bases and J by 2 bases, and 18 bases separated the two germline ends. The CDR3 has 16 amino acids. The CDR3 bases are TGTGCCAGCTCGACTAATATGGGACTTATCACAGATACGCAGTATTTT. Protein: CASSTNMGLITDTQYF.

CDR3 in DNA: TGTGCCAGCAGTTTAATCAGGGGACAGGGGAGCAATCAGCCCCAGCATTTT. As protein: CASSLIRGQGSNQPQHF. The chain couples TRBV28 to TRBJ1-5; TRBD1 matches 10 bases. The CDR3 spans 17 residues. CDR1 and CDR2 (germline): MDHEN, SYDVKM. The trim removed 2 bases at V and 1 base at J, leaving 5 bases unmatched.

The rearrangement uses TRBV19 and TRBJ1-4, with 8 positions matching TRBD1. There are 16 residues in the CDR3. Germline CDR1 reads LNHDA; CDR2 reads SQIVND (reference sequence). Trimming at V came to 1 base and at J to 8 bases, leaving 9 bases not matched to a gene. CDR3 region: CASSIGRQGRPEKLFF. CDR3 DNA: TGTGCCAGTAGTATAGGGCGACAGGGGCGACCAGAAAAACTGTTTTTT.

This chain links TRBV7-9 with TRBJ1-2; TRBD1 aligns across 8 bases. Trimming at V came to 3 bases and at J to 0 bases, leaving 6 bases not matched to a gene. Germline CDR1 and CDR2: SEHNR and FQNEAQ (reference sequence). The CDR3 is made up of 16 amino acids. The CDR3 DNA follows: TGTGCCAGCAGCTTCCTAACAGGGGGTACTAACTATGGCTACACCTTC. Its translation is CASSFLTGGTNYGYTF.

The gene calls are TRBV5-1 and TRBJ2-2; 7 positions match TRBD2. Germline V gene sequence: CDR1 SGHRS, CDR2 YFSETQ. J gave up 5 bases and V 0 bases, and 4 bases lay outside the gene matches. This CDR3 comprises 15 residues. The CDR3 protein is CASSLAGGRTGELFF. CDR3 sequence (DNA): TGCGCCAGCAGCTTGGCCGGGGGGAGAACCGGGGAGCTGTTTTTT.

The chain couples TRBV4-2 to TRBJ2-3; the match to TRBD2 covers 9 bases. The CDR3 covers 18 residues. The germline V gene has CDR1 LGHNA and CDR2 YNFKEQ. V shed 0 bases, J shed 7 bases, and the junction held 14 bases outside the gene matches. CDR3 DNA sequence: TGTGCCAGCAGCCAAGATTTAATGGCTAGCGGGAAGGGGAATACGCAGTATTTT. Translation: CASSQDLMASGKGNTQYF.

V usage is TRBV27 and J usage is TRBJ2-1; 7 bases fit TRBD1. Trimming removed 1 base from V and 10 bases from J; junction bases left unmatched: 4. The CDR3 is made up of 13 amino acids. Germline lookup yields CDR1 MNHEY and CDR2 SMNVEV (reference sequence). In nucleotides, the CDR3 is TGTGCCAGCAGTTTATGGTCGACAGGGGAGCAGTTCTTC. Its protein product is CASSLWSTGEQFF.

J is TRBJ1-6 and V is TRBV5-6; D is possibly TRBD1 (6 bases). CDR3 length equals 15 residues. Germline V CDR1 and CDR2: SGHDT, YYEEEE. The V gene lost 4 bases and the J gene lost 7 bases, with 15 bases spanning the gap. CDR3 in DNA: TGTGCCAGCAGCCTTCGGGGGGCATACAATTCACCCCTCCACTTT. Protein: CASSLRGAYNSPLHF.

The chain carries TRBV15 and TRBJ2-6, with D unresolved. The germline CDR1 and CDR2 sequences are LNHNV and YYDKDF (reference sequence). The CDR3 contains 16 residues. Deletions cut 5 bases from V and 0 bases from J, with 11 bases between. CDR3 coding DNA: TGTGCCACCAGCGGATGGGGTAGCTCTGGGGCCAACGTCCTGACTTTC. Its translation is CATSGWGSSGANVLTF.

The chain joins TRBV5-1 to TRBJ1-1; D uncertain. Trimming removed 2 bases at V and 3 bases at J, with 11 bases between. The CDR3 is 14 amino acids. Germline V lookup: CDR1 SGHRS, CDR2 YFSETQ. This CDR3 reads CASSFQKRDTEAFF. The DNA for the CDR3 is TGCGCCAGCAGCTTCCAAAAAAGGGACACTGAAGCTTTCTTT.

The V and J genes are TRBV5-1 and TRBJ2-5; TRBD2 matches at 14 bases. Germline loops: CDR1 SGHRS, CDR2 YFSETQ. Losses at the gene ends were 4 bases for V and 7 bases for J; bases not matched to a gene: 9. The CDR3 loop spans 16 amino acids. The CDR3, as DNA: TGCGCCAGCAGCGCGGGGACTAGCGGGGGCCACCGGACCCAGTACTTC. It encodes CASSAGTSGGHRTQYF.

The rearrangement links TRBV7-2 to TRBJ2-3; 7 bases are a match to TRBD2. With V trimmed by 10 bases and J by 2 bases, 9 bases remained unmatched. CDR3 length equals 14 residues. Germline V gene data show CDR1 as SGHTA and CDR2 as FQGNSA. The CDR3 sequence is CATTRAGVTDTQYF. CDR3 nucleotide sequence: TGTGCCACCACGCGTGCGGGAGTCACAGATACGCAGTATTTT. Using reference TRBV7-2 and TRBJ2-3 for the parts outside the CDR3, the full variable domain is GAGVSQSPSNKVTEKGKDVELRCDPISGHTALYWYRQSLGQGLEFLIYFQGNSAPDKSGLPSDRFSAERTGGSVSTLTIQRTQQEDSAVYLCATTRAGVTDTQYFGPGTRLTVL.

V usage is TRBV15 and J usage is TRBJ1-2; 9 nucleotides match TRBD1. The CDR3 consists of 15 residues. Per germline, CDR1 LNHNV and CDR2 YYDKDF (reference sequence). The V segment lost 1 base and the J segment 4 bases; nucleotides outside the gene matches: 4. CDR3 sequence reads: CATSRVMGQGYGYTF. CDR3 nucleotides: TGTGCCACCAGCAGAGTCATGGGACAGGGCTATGGCTACACCTTC. Using reference TRBV15 and TRBJ1-2 for the parts outside the CDR3, the full variable domain is DAMVIQNPRYQVTQFGKPVTLSCSQTLNHNVMYWYQQKSSQAPKLLFHYYDKDFNNEADTPDNFQSRRPNTSFCFLDIRSPGLGDTAMYLCATSRVMGQGYGYTFGSGTRLTVV.

V gene TRBV6-1 combines with J gene TRBJ1-2; tentative D call: TRBD1 (5 bases). Trimming cost V 1 base and J 6 bases, with 15 bases left between them. Germline CDR1 MNHNS, CDR2 SASEGT. The CDR3 consists of 15 residues. The CDR3 bases are TGTGCCAGCAGTGAAGTAGTAGGAGGGGCGGATGGCTACACCTTC. This sequence encodes CASSEVVGGADGYTF.

The chain joins TRBV19 to TRBJ1-5, with 10 positions matching TRBD1. V was clipped by 7 bases and J by 4 bases; unmatched bases: 13. This CDR3 comprises 17 residues. CDR1 and CDR2 (germline): LNHDA, SQIVND (reference sequence). The CDR3 loop reads CASTLDRGGWGNQPQHF. The CDR3 DNA follows: TGTGCCAGTACCCTGGACAGGGGGGGATGGGGAAATCAGCCCCAGCATTTT.

The V gene is TRBV4-1, the J gene TRBJ2-3; D possibly matches TRBD1 or TRBD2 (6 bases each). The germline gives CDR1 MGHRA, CDR2 YSYEKL. With 0 bases removed from V and 7 bases from J, the gap between germline ends came to 23 bases. The CDR3 totals 18 residues. The CDR3 DNA reads TGCGCCAGCAGCCAAGATGGGGGGCCCGGCCTACTGAGAAATACGCAGTATTTT. This codes for CASSQDGGPGLLRNTQYF.

J is TRBJ2-7 and V is TRBV11-2; 10 bases are a match to TRBD2. CDR1 SGHAT and CDR2 FQNNGV come from the germline V gene. CDR3 length equals 14 residues. J was trimmed by 2 bases and V by 5 bases; bases with no gene match: 3. The CDR3 DNA follows: TGTGCCAGCAGCGGGACTAGCGTGGCCTACGAGCAGTACTTC. Its protein product is CASSGTSVAYEQYF.

A note on this clone: The sample contains more than one DNA sequence encoding this CDR3. The chain carries TRBV10-3 and TRBJ1-2, with TRBD1 as a possible D gene (6 bases). The CDR3 covers 13 residues. The germline V gene encodes CDR1 ENHRY and CDR2 SYGVKD. V dropped 0 bases and J dropped 4 bases, with 6 bases sitting between them. The CDR3 spells CAISESTGYGYTF. CDR3 coding DNA: TGTGCCATCAGTGAGTCGACAGGCTATGGCTACACCTTC.

The rearrangement uses TRBV10-3 and TRBJ2-1; 10 bases map to TRBD1. The germline gives CDR1 ENHRY, CDR2 SYGVKD. After removal of 6 bases from V and 4 bases from J, the junction contained 15 bases not matched to a gene. CDR3 length: 18 amino acids. The CDR3 protein is CAIRTSDGQGDTYNEQFF. The CDR3 bases are TGTGCCATCAGAACGTCGGACGGACAGGGGGATACATACAATGAGCAGTTCTTC.

The rearrangement joins TRBV5-1 to TRBJ1-1; D may be TRBD1 (6 bases). The CDR3 spans 13 residues. Trimming removed 5 bases from V and 2 bases from J, with 10 bases in between. The germline gives CDR1 SGHRS, CDR2 YFSETQ. The CDR3 sequence: CASSQDSNTEAFF. Here the CDR3 DNA reads TGCGCCAGCAGTCAGGACAGTAACACTGAAGCTTTCTTT.

To note about this clone: At one end the junction does not follow the germline gene, possibly because of a read error. The chain recombines TRBV7-7 with TRBJ2-5, with a possible D match to TRBD1 (6 bases). Germline V gene sequence: CDR1 SSHAT, CDR2 FNYEAQ (reference sequence). CDR3 size: 15 residues. The CDR3 loop reads CASSFQGISRETQYF. In DNA, the CDR3 is TGTGCTAGCAGCTTCCAGGGGATTTCGAGAGAGACCCAGTACTTC.

V gene TRBV6-5 combines with J gene TRBJ2-7; D unresolved. CDR3 length: 16 amino acids. Trimming stripped 4 bases from V and 0 bases from J, with 16 bases between. In germline, CDR1 is MNHEY, CDR2 SVGAGI. CDR3 bases: TGTGCCAGCAGTTTATCCACCTTGACACACTCCTACGAGCAGTACTTC. Amino acids: CASSLSTLTHSYEQYF.

This rearrangement joins TRBV18 to TRBJ2-3, with 9 bases matching TRBD1. This CDR3 spans 14 amino acids. Germline V lookup: CDR1 KGHSH, CDR2 LQKENI. The V segment lost 5 bases and the J segment 5 bases; nucleotides outside the gene matches: 5. Written as DNA, the CDR3 is TGTGCCAGCTCAGAGACAGGGGGGAGAGATACGCAGTATTTT. Its translation: CASSETGGRDTQYF.

The J gene is TRBJ2-5, the V gene TRBV28; unclear D gene. Trimming shortened V by 6 bases and J by 4 bases, and 12 bases separated the two germline ends. This CDR3 has 13 amino acids. From germline, CDR1 is MDHEN and CDR2 SYDVKM. The CDR3 bases are TGTGCCAGCAGCCAGCGCAGATCAGAGACCCAGTACTTC. It is translated as CASSQRRSETQYF. Using reference TRBV28 and TRBJ2-5 for the parts outside the CDR3, the full variable domain is DVKVTQSSRYLVKRTGEKVFLECVQDMDHENMFWYRQDPGLGLRLIYFSYDVKMKEKGDIPEGYSVSREKKERFSLILESASTNQTSMYLCASSQRRSETQYFGPGTRLLVL.

About this clone itself: The same CDR3 is also encoded by other DNA sequences in this sample. The chain is built from TRBV18 and TRBJ2-1, with 13 bases identical to TRBD2. V lost 3 bases and J lost 7; bases outside the gene matches: 3. CDR1 is KGHSH, CDR2 LQKENI, per germline. CDR3 length: 15 residues. The CDR3 is CASSPRLAGGNEQFF. The CDR3 DNA reads TGTGCCAGCTCACCCCGACTAGCGGGGGGTAATGAGCAGTTCTTC.

The V call is TRBV7-2, the J call TRBJ1-6; the match to TRBD1 covers 7 bases. There are 13 residues in the CDR3. Germline V lookup: CDR1 SGHTA, CDR2 FQGNSA. J gave up 10 bases and V 8 bases, and 8 bases lay outside the gene matches. CDR3 nucleotides: TGTGCCAGCCGACAGGGAAAGGAGTCACCCCTCCACTTT. Encoded protein: CASRQGKESPLHF.

The J gene is TRBJ2-7, the V gene TRBV2; D remains unclear. The V end was cut by 2 bases, the J end by 0 bases, with 11 bases between. In germline, CDR1 is SNHLY, CDR2 FYNNEI. The CDR3 consists of 15 residues. The CDR3 coding sequence is TGTGCCAGCAGTGAAAGCCGTAATCCCTCCTACGAGCAGTACTTC. Its translation is CASSESRNPSYEQYF.

CDR3 in DNA: TGTGCCAGTAGTATCATGACAGGCTGGGAGACCCAGTACTTC. Protein: CASSIMTGWETQYF. The rearrangement links TRBV19 to TRBJ2-5; D is possibly TRBD1 (6 bases). Germline CDR1 LNHDA, CDR2 SQIVND (reference sequence). The CDR3 sequence is 14 residues long. V was pared by 3 bases and J by 5 bases, with 13 bases between.

V gene TRBV7-9 combines with J gene TRBJ2-5; 7 bases agree with TRBD1. Germline V gene data show CDR1 as SEHNR and CDR2 as FQNEAQ (reference sequence). CDR3 length equals 14 residues. V was clipped by 5 bases and J by 3 bases; unmatched bases: 6. The chain's CDR3 is CASSPWQGEETQYF. CDR3 nucleotide sequence: TGTGCCAGCAGCCCCTGGCAGGGGGAAGAGACCCAGTACTTC.

The chain joins TRBV5-1 to TRBJ2-7; D possibly corresponds to TRBD2 (5 bases). Trimming took off 5 bases at V and 0 bases at J, with 9 bases between the two ends. This CDR3 region has 13 residues. CDR1 is SGHRS and CDR2 is YFSETQ in the germline V gene. CDR3 residues: CASRDGLSYEQYF. The CDR3 coding sequence is TGCGCCAGCAGGGACGGACTCTCCTACGAGCAGTACTTC.